Below are 31 T cell receptor beta chains sequenced from a single sample in a study of blood T cell repertoires in COVID-19 (dated by TCRdb to about 2020). The library relied on the immunoSEQ multiplex PCR assay. TCRdb carries this immuneACCESS record with in-frame sequences only. Its versions omit some clonotypes, under half of them owing to an unresolved V gene in the studies checked, with the rest unexplained. This sample gives 300,000 to 350,000 clones in total; around 86% of them show up just once. 4% to 5.5% of the sample rests with the top ten. Sequencing input: PBMCs or T cells enriched from blood (not recorded which). The receptors stem from a woman in her 40s with acute COVID-19.

J is TRBJ1-1 and V is TRBV6-5; 9 nucleotides agree with TRBD1. The CDR3 is 15 residues long. The V gene end was trimmed by 6 bases and the J gene end by 1 base; junction bases not matched to a gene: 6. Germline values: CDR1 MNHEY, CDR2 SVGAGI. The CDR3: CASRDATGGNTEAFF. In DNA form, the CDR3 reads TGTGCCAGCAGGGACGCGACAGGGGGGAACACTGAAGCTTTCTTT.

The chain carries TRBV19 and TRBJ1-5, with D hard to call. V dropped 7 bases and J dropped 1 base, with 14 bases sitting between them. This CDR3 contains 15 residues. Germline-derived CDR1 and CDR2 are LNHDA and SQIVND (reference sequence). CDR3 amino acids: CASNPPGGSNQPQHF. The DNA for the CDR3 is TGTGCCAGTAATCCCCCGGGAGGGAGCAATCAGCCCCAGCATTTT. The complete variable domain, with remaining parts taken from reference TRBV19 and TRBJ1-5, reads DGGITQSPKYLFRKEGQNVTLSCEQNLNHDAMYWYRQDPGQGLRLIYYSQIVNDFQKGDIAEGYSVSREKKESFPLTVTSAQKNPTAFYLCASNPPGGSNQPQHFGDGTRLSIL.

V usage is TRBV5-6 and J usage is TRBJ1-5; a weak D match, TRBD1 (6 bases). Germline V lookup: CDR1 SGHDT, CDR2 YYEEEE. V was clipped by 2 bases and J by 1 base, with 10 bases between them. This CDR3 is 15 amino acids long. The CDR3 DNA sequence: TGTGCCAGCAGCTTATCTCAGGGGAGCAATCAGCCCCAGCATTTT. Protein product: CASSLSQGSNQPQHF.

The V gene is TRBV28, the J gene TRBJ2-2, with TRBD1 matching over 8 bases. V shed 5 bases, J shed 6 bases, and the junction held 17 bases outside the gene matches. The CDR3 runs to 18 residues. The germline V gene has CDR1 MDHEN and CDR2 SYDVKM. This CDR3 is CASSPPSPGTGRAGELFF. Written as DNA, the CDR3 is TGTGCCAGCAGTCCACCATCCCCCGGGACAGGTCGGGCCGGGGAGCTGTTTTTT.

The CDR3 region has the DNA TGTGCCAGCCAGCAAGACAGGGGAATTAGCTCACCCCTCCACTTT. This translates into CASQQDRGISSPLHF. The chain couples TRBV2 to TRBJ1-6, with 8 bases lining up with TRBD1. V shed 8 bases and J 10 bases; nucleotides not matched to a gene: 13. This CDR3 is built from 15 residues. CDR1 and CDR2 from the germline V gene are SNHLY and FYNNEI.

Written as DNA, the CDR3 is TGTGCCAGCTCTCGCGGCAGGGGGAGTTTGGAGACCCAGTACTTC. This gives the protein CASSRGRGSLETQYF. The chain links TRBV18 to TRBJ2-5; 7 positions match TRBD1. The CDR3 runs to 15 residues. Germline CDR1 and CDR2: KGHSH and LQKENI. V was pared by 6 bases and J by 5 bases, with 12 bases of the junction left unmatched.

J is TRBJ2-3 and V is TRBV7-2; TRBD2 agrees at 8 bases. The V gene's germline CDR1 is SGHTA and CDR2 FQGNSA. CDR3 size: 14 residues. The trim removed 7 bases at V and 4 bases at J, leaving 7 bases unmatched. This CDR3 is CASTRGGTSDTQYF. For the CDR3, the DNA is TGTGCCAGCACCCGGGGGGGGACGTCAGATACGCAGTATTTT.

J is TRBJ2-6 and V is TRBV7-3; TRBD2 might be the D (5 bases). The V gene lost 5 bases and the J gene lost 1 base, with 9 bases spanning the gap. CDR3 length equals 15 residues. In germline, CDR1 is SGHTA, CDR2 FQGTGA. The CDR3 DNA reads TGTGCCAGCAGCCCGGAGGTGTCTGGGGCCAACGTCCTGACTTTC. Translating gives CASSPEVSGANVLTF.

This clone was seen many times. CDR3 in amino acids: CASSQVDRNYEQYF. The CDR3 coding sequence is TGCGCCAGCAGCCAAGTGGACAGGAACTACGAGCAGTACTTC. The chain uses TRBV4-1 and TRBJ2-7; 7 bases align to TRBD1. The CDR3 covers 14 residues. The junction had 3 bases not matched to a gene; V was cut back by 1 base and J by 3 bases. The germline gives CDR1 MGHRA, CDR2 YSYEKL.

This clone was detected only a few times. The J gene is TRBJ2-7, the V gene TRBV13, with 15 positions matching TRBD2. V shed 6 bases, J shed 5 bases, and the junction held 11 bases outside the gene matches. CDR1 and CDR2 (germline): PRHDT, FYEKMQ (reference sequence). The CDR3 totals 17 residues. CDR3 residues: CASRRTSGRAFSNEQYF. CDR3 nucleotides: TGTGCCAGCAGGAGGACTAGCGGGAGGGCCTTCAGCAACGAGCAGTACTTC.

This rearrangement joins TRBV24-1 to TRBJ2-5, with D possibly being TRBD1 (5 bases). Germline V CDR1 and CDR2: KGHDR, SFDVKD. The CDR3 loop spans 15 amino acids. The V end was cut by 4 bases, the J end by 5 bases, with 16 bases between. The CDR3 here is CATSETRGHLETQYF. The CDR3 nucleotides read TGTGCCACCAGTGAAACCAGAGGACACCTGGAGACCCAGTACTTC.

The genes are TRBV7-2 and TRBJ1-5; D not resolved. The CDR3 covers 15 residues. Trimming took 1 base from V and 2 from J, leaving 9 bases between them. Germline V gene data show CDR1 as SGHTA and CDR2 as FQGNSA. The CDR3 sequence is CASSLEQVGNQPQHF. The CDR3 DNA reads as TGTGCCAGCAGCTTAGAGCAGGTGGGCAATCAGCCCCAGCATTTT.

The chain has TRBV12-3 or TRBV12-4 and TRBJ1-6; D gene ambiguous. V gave up 6 bases and J gave up 7 bases, with 10 bases separating them. The CDR3 covers 13 residues. The CDR3 region is CASSQEQNSPLHF. In DNA, the CDR3 is TGTGCCAGCAGCCAGGAACAGAATTCACCCCTCCACTTT.

The J gene is TRBJ1-5, the V gene TRBV7-2, with a possible D match to TRBD1 (6 bases). There are 15 residues in the CDR3. Germline CDR1 reads SGHTA; CDR2 reads FQGNSA. V gave up 5 bases and J gave up 0 bases, with 11 bases separating them. The CDR3, as DNA: TGTGCCAGCAGCACAACAGGGTTTAGCAATCAGCCCCAGCATTTT. It codes for CASSTTGFSNQPQHF.

The chain joins TRBV3-1 (or the pseudogene TRBV3-2) to TRBJ1-2; D remains unclear. Trimming took off 6 bases at V and 2 bases at J, with 10 bases between the two ends. The germline CDR1 and CDR2 sequences are LGHDT and YNNKEL (reference sequence). This CDR3 region has 13 residues. The CDR3 loop reads CASSWRGNYGYTF. The CDR3, as DNA: TGTGCCAGCAGTTGGCGAGGGAACTATGGCTACACCTTC.

V and J are TRBV28 and TRBJ1-2, with D possibly TRBD1 on 6 matching bases. The V end lost 7 bases, the J end lost 3 bases, and 12 bases lay between the germline ends. From germline, CDR1 is MDHEN and CDR2 SYDVKM. This CDR3 is built from 13 residues. CDR3 nucleotide sequence: TGTGCCAGCACCTATAGGACAGACTATGGCTACACCTTC. Amino acid sequence: CASTYRTDYGYTF.

The chain combines TRBV9 with TRBJ2-1; 9 bases align to TRBD2. Germline V gene lookup returns CDR1 SGDLS and CDR2 YYNGEE. The CDR3 extends over 16 amino acids. V was clipped by 2 bases and J by 7 bases; unmatched bases: 10. The CDR3 region is CASSVGGLAGANEQFF. Written as DNA, the CDR3 is TGTGCCAGCAGCGTGGGTGGATTAGCGGGAGCGAATGAGCAGTTCTTC.

V gene TRBV7-2 combines with J gene TRBJ1-1; no clear D. Germline CDR1 and CDR2: SGHTA and FQGNSA. The CDR3 has 15 residues. V was pared by 1 base and J by 2 bases, with 11 bases between. The chain's CDR3 is CASSLVSPENTEAFF. The DNA of the CDR3 is TGTGCCAGCAGCTTAGTTAGTCCCGAAAACACTGAAGCTTTCTTT. The variable domain in full, completed from reference TRBV7-2 and TRBJ1-1, reads GAGVSQSPSNKVTEKGKDVELRCDPISGHTALYWYRQSLGQGLEFLIYFQGNSAPDKSGLPSDRFSAERTGGSVSTLTIQRTQQEDSAVYLCASSLVSPENTEAFFGQGTRLTVV.

The chain has TRBV2 and TRBJ1-2; 7 bases align to TRBD1. Germline trimming cut 8 bases from V and 0 bases from J; bases unmatched to any gene: 9. Germline values: CDR1 SNHLY, CDR2 FYNNEI. This CDR3 is built from 15 residues. The CDR3 nucleotides are TGTGCCAGCGGGGGGACAGTAGTAGCTAACTATGGCTACACCTTC. As protein: CASGGTVVANYGYTF.

The CDR3 nucleotides are TGTGCCAGCAGTTACTATAAAGGAACAGGGGCTTTGGCTTTCTTT. Translating it yields CASSYYKGTGALAFF. The gene calls are TRBV6-2 or TRBV6-3 and TRBJ1-1, with 7 nucleotides matching TRBD1. Germline V gene lookup returns CDR1 MNHEY and CDR2 SVGEGT. This CDR3 is 15 amino acids long. V lost 1 base and J lost 11; bases outside the gene matches: 13.

The chain recombines TRBV6-6 with TRBJ1-2, with 8 bases fitting TRBD1. CDR1 MNHNY and CDR2 SVGAGI come from the germline V gene (reference sequence). The CDR3 spans 16 residues. V gave up 3 bases and J gave up 7 bases; unmatched junction bases: 13. This CDR3 is CASSYLVTRGQFGYTF. In nucleotides, the CDR3 is TGTGCCAGCAGTTATCTTGTGACCAGGGGGCAATTTGGCTACACCTTC.

The genes are TRBV6-2 or TRBV6-3 and TRBJ2-3; D might be TRBD2 (6 bases). CDR1 MNHEY and CDR2 SVGEGT come from the germline V gene. The CDR3 totals 17 residues. Trimming pared 4 bases from V and 3 bases from J, leaving 20 bases between. The CDR3 DNA reads TGTGCCAGCAGTTCCCTTGAGGTCGGGAGAATGACAGATACGCAGTATTTT. Its protein product is CASSSLEVGRMTDTQYF.

The DNA of the CDR3 is TGTGCCAGCAGCAGTGCGGGGAACACTGAAGCTTTCTTT. This codes for CASSSAGNTEAFF. The chain employs TRBV5-4 and TRBJ1-1; no reliable D call. Germline lookup yields CDR1 SGHNT and CDR2 YYREEE (reference sequence). The CDR3 covers 13 residues. The V end lost 4 bases, the J end lost 1 base, and 8 bases lay between the germline ends.

The rearrangement joins TRBV7-9 to TRBJ2-2; 10 nucleotides align to TRBD1. V shed 5 bases and J 7 bases; nucleotides not matched to a gene: 7. In germline, CDR1 is SEHNR, CDR2 FQNEAQ (reference sequence). The CDR3 has 15 residues. This CDR3 reads CASSPRQGALGELFF. Here the CDR3 DNA reads TGTGCCAGCAGCCCTCGACAGGGGGCTCTCGGGGAGCTGTTTTTT.

A word on this clone: Other DNA sequences of this sample code for an identical CDR3. This chain links TRBV2 with TRBJ1-2; D gene uncertain. V lost 3 bases and J lost 0, with 8 bases in between. From germline, CDR1 is SNHLY and CDR2 FYNNEI. The CDR3 is made up of 14 amino acids. DNA for the CDR3: TGTGCCAGCAGTGAGTCGGGAGCTAACTATGGCTACACCTTC. Protein: CASSESGANYGYTF.

In its sample, this clone was seen once. V and J are TRBV28 and TRBJ2-7; TRBD2 matches 8 bases. CDR1 is MDHEN and CDR2 is SYDVKM in the germline V gene. The J segment lost 3 bases and the V segment lost 5 bases, leaving 9 bases of the junction unmatched. The CDR3 extends over 15 amino acids. The CDR3 here is CASSPLSGGLYEQYF. CDR3 in DNA: TGTGCCAGCAGTCCCCTGTCGGGAGGGCTCTACGAGCAGTACTTC. Full variable domain (remainder filled in from reference TRBV28 and TRBJ2-7): DVKVTQSSRYLVKRTGEKVFLECVQDMDHENMFWYRQDPGLGLRLIYFSYDVKMKEKGDIPEGYSVSREKKERFSLILESASTNQTSMYLCASSPLSGGLYEQYFGPGTRLTVT.

The V and J genes are TRBV15 and TRBJ1-5; TRBD1 matches 9 bases. This CDR3 has 16 residues. CDR1 is LNHNV, CDR2 YYDKDF, per germline (reference sequence). J was trimmed by 6 bases and V by 3 bases; bases with no gene match: 9. CDR3 region: CATSRFPGQGSQPQHF. CDR3 DNA: TGTGCCACCAGCAGGTTCCCGGGACAGGGTAGTCAGCCCCAGCATTTT.

This clone is a singleton in its sample. The gene calls are TRBV2 and TRBJ2-3, with D possibly matching TRBD1 (6 bases). Germline V gene data show CDR1 as SNHLY and CDR2 as FYNNEI. With 3 bases removed from V and 1 base from J, the gap between germline ends came to 8 bases. The CDR3 is 14 residues long. The CDR3 nucleotides read TGTGCCAGCAGTGAGCAGGGGCGCACAGATACGCAGTATTTT. Its translation is CASSEQGRTDTQYF.

The V gene is TRBV3-1 (or the pseudogene TRBV3-2), the J gene TRBJ1-4, with D unresolved. Germline V lookup: CDR1 LGHDT, CDR2 YNNKEL (reference sequence). The CDR3 covers 14 residues. Trimming left V 1 base short and J 8 bases short, with 11 bases between. CDR3 nucleotide sequence: TGTGCCAGCAGCCAAGGCCTATACGGGGAAAAACTGTTTTTT. As protein: CASSQGLYGEKLFF.

The chain couples TRBV18 to TRBJ2-6; D is perhaps TRBD1 (5 bases). The ends were cut back, 2 bases at V and 0 bases at J, with 17 bases in the middle. The CDR3 totals 19 residues. The germline V gene encodes CDR1 KGHSH and CDR2 LQKENI. The CDR3, as DNA: TGTGCCAGCTCACCAGCAGGGCGGCAGGCCCCCTCTGGGGCCAACGTCCTGACTTTC. It yields the protein CASSPAGRQAPSGANVLTF.

The chain carries TRBV23-1 and TRBJ2-7; D is possibly TRBD2 (5 bases). TRBV23-1 carries the ORF label, with uncertain function. V dropped 0 bases and J dropped 1 base, with 16 bases sitting between them. The CDR3 consists of 17 residues. The CDR3 bases are TGCGCCAGCAGTCAATCGCAAGGGAGACCTCCGTCCTACGAGCAGTACTTC. It translates to CASSQSQGRPPSYEQYF.